A selection of T cell receptor beta chains follows, all from one sample in a study of shared clonotypes between healthy human individuals. The assay was immunoSEQ multiplex PCR, and TCRdb's table has in-frame clones only and misses some. The top ten clones hold roughly 1.1% of a sample with 1.4 million to 1.5 million clones, roughly 96% of them seen once. Sequencing was carried out using naive CD4+ T cells sorted from blood. Receptor source: a man younger than 45 in good health. Each CDR3 is given with its conserved first and last residue. The D gene is left open where the match is weak. Rows may omit the clone size; those that give it use once, few, many or a size class.

TRBJ2-1	.	TRBV6-1	TRBD1	CASNQDRGHEQFF	TGTGCCAGCAACCAGGACAGGGGTCATGAGCAGTTCTTC
TRBJ2-2	.	TRBV6-1	TRBD1	CASVDRGPTGELFF	TGTGCCAGCGTAGACAGGGGACCCACCGGGGAGCTGTTTTTT
TRBJ2-7	.	TRBV21-1	.	CASTQGRLPYEQYF	TGTGCCAGCACCCAGGGGCGACTACCCTACGAGCAGTACTTC
TRBJ2-1	.	TRBV2	.	CASSEQGGHEQFF	TGTGCCAGCAGTGAGCAGGGGGGACATGAGCAGTTCTTC
TRBJ2-7	once	TRBV28	.	CASSGSGVEQYF	TGTGCCAGCAGTGGTTCCGGGGTCGAGCAGTACTTC
TRBJ2-6	.	TRBV2	TRBD1	CASAKTGLGANVLTF	TGTGCCAGCGCCAAGACAGGGTTAGGGGCCAACGTCCTGACTTTC
TRBJ1-5	.	TRBV28	TRBD1	CASRSHVRGLNQPQHF	TGTGCCAGCCGATCCCACGTCAGGGGGCTCAATCAGCCCCAGCATTTT
TRBJ2-5	.	TRBV29-1	TRBD2	CSVGGLAGGPSETQYF	TGCAGCGTTGGGGGACTAGCGGGAGGCCCCAGTGAGACCCAGTACTTC
TRBJ1-5	.	TRBV28	.	CASSSPGPGRNQPQHF	TGTGCCAGCAGTTCTCCTGGGCCAGGACGCAATCAGCCCCAGCATTTT
TRBJ1-5	once	TRBV28	.	CASSLFGQLLNQPQHF	TGTGCCAGCAGTTTATTTGGACAGTTACTCAATCAGCCCCAGCATTTT
TRBJ2-3	.	TRBV10-2	.	CASGLAARRDTQYF	TGCGCCAGCGGCTTAGCGGCCAGGAGAGATACGCAGTATTTT
TRBJ2-5	.	TRBV9	.	CASSPHLEGWGETQYF	TGTGCCAGCAGCCCCCATCTTGAGGGGTGGGGGGAGACCCAGTACTTC
TRBJ1-1	.	TRBV7-9	.	CASSILDEGGAFF	TGTGCCAGCAGTATTCTCGATGAGGGCGGAGCTTTCTTT
TRBJ2-3	.	TRBV27	TRBD1	CASSSQIGTARGTQYF	TGTGCCAGCAGTTCGCAGATAGGGACAGCCCGAGGTACGCAGTATTTT
TRBJ1-2	.	TRBV6-1	TRBD1	CASSEVGTGLVGYTF	TGTGCCAGCAGTGAAGTTGGGACAGGACTCGTTGGCTACACCTTC
TRBJ2-1	.	TRBV27	.	CASSFRVDNEQFF	TGTGCCAGCAGTTTCCGGGTCGACAATGAGCAGTTCTTC
TRBJ2-5	.	TRBV29-1	.	CSVGGRGQETQYF	TGCAGCGTGGGGGGGCGAGGACAAGAGACCCAGTACTTC
TRBJ1-1	.	TRBV19	TRBD1	CASSPVDRVNTEAFF	TGTGCCAGTAGTCCTGTTGACAGGGTGAACACTGAAGCTTTCTTT
TRBJ1-1	.	TRBV19	.	CASSDRTRNTEAFF	TGTGCCAGTAGTGATAGGACCCGGAACACTGAAGCTTTCTTT
TRBJ1-1	.	TRBV6-1	.	CASSEARTAQAAFF	TGTGCCAGCAGTGAAGCCCGGACAGCTCAGGCGGCTTTCTTT
TRBJ2-5	.	TRBV7-2	.	CASSLYGETQYF	TGTGCCAGCAGCTTATACGGAGAGACCCAGTACTTC
TRBJ1-3	.	TRBV5-1	TRBD1	CASSSSRTGNGNTIYF	TGCGCCAGCAGCTCCTCTCGGACAGGGAATGGAAACACCATATATTTT
TRBJ2-7	.	TRBV2	.	CASRRTPYEQYF	TGTGCCAGCCGTCGGACACCTTACGAGCAGTACTTC
TRBJ1-5	once	TRBV2	TRBD1	CASSGDRVPRGQPQHF	TGTGCCAGCAGTGGCGACAGGGTTCCACGGGGTCAGCCCCAGCATTTT
TRBJ2-1	.	TRBV18	TRBD2	CASSPSSGTYNEQFF	TGTGCCAGCTCACCAAGTAGCGGGACCTACAATGAGCAGTTCTTC
TRBJ1-1	.	TRBV18	TRBD1	CASSPRPGGTEAFF	TGTGCCAGCTCACCGCGCCCAGGGGGCACTGAAGCTTTCTTT
TRBJ1-5	.	TRBV6-1	.	CASSEGSSNQPQHF	TGTGCCAGCAGTGAAGGCAGCAGCAATCAGCCCCAGCATTTT
TRBJ2-5	.	TRBV28	.	CASSPLSLGETQYF	TGTGCCAGCAGTCCCCTATCGCTAGGGGAGACCCAGTACTTC
TRBJ1-1	.	TRBV18	.	CASSPEVGGPAFF	TGTGCCAGCTCACCAGAGGTTGGGGGGCCGGCTTTCTTT
TRBJ2-7	.	TRBV10-3	TRBD2	CAITAGTSGSYEQYF	TGTGCCATCACGGCCGGGACTAGCGGGAGCTACGAGCAGTACTTC
TRBJ1-2	few	TRBV7-8	.	CASSLGVARGGYTF	TGTGCCAGCAGCTTAGGCGTGGCGAGGGGAGGCTACACCTTC
TRBJ2-7	.	TRBV9	.	CASSVAGTSGGEQYF	TGTGCCAGCAGCGTGGCCGGGACCTCCGGAGGCGAGCAGTACTTC
TRBJ1-1	.	TRBV28	.	CASSSLGDEAFF	TGTGCCAGCAGTTCCTTAGGGGACGAAGCTTTCTTT
TRBJ1-2	.	TRBV7-9	TRBD1	CASSFGTAFQYGYTF	TGTGCCAGCAGCTTCGGGACAGCGTTCCAGTATGGCTACACCTTC
TRBJ2-5	.	TRBV14	TRBD2	CASSNAGAETQYF	TGTGCCAGCAGCAACGCGGGAGCGGAGACCCAGTACTTC
TRBJ2-3	few	TRBV7-9	.	CASSPRLADTQYF	TGTGCCAGCAGCCCGCGGTTGGCAGATACGCAGTATTTT